Listed below are T cell receptor beta chains from one sample, sequenced in a study of PD-L1 blockade in urothelial cancer. Method: immunoSEQ multiplex PCR; TCRdb's copy keeps in-frame clones and lacks some. The sample holds roughly 130,000 clones, about 81% seen once. Sequences were derived from PBMCs, sampled around atezolizumab (anti-PD-L1) treatment. These receptors all come from a man over 45 with urothelial cancer. CDR3s include the opening cysteine and the closing phenylalanine or tryptophan. A D gene is named only where the DNA matches it firmly. Rows give clone size only sometimes, using once, few, many, or a class for an expanded clone.

abundance	d_gene	j_gene	v_gene	CDR3aa	CDR3nt
.	.	TRBJ1-1	TRBV28	CAVSGSLNTEAFF	TGTGCCGTCTCGGGGAGCCTGAACACTGAAGCTTTCTTT
.	TRBD2	TRBJ2-1	TRBV6-5	CAAIDREADYNEQFF	TGTGCCGCTATCGACCGGGAGGCCGACTACAATGAGCAGTTCTTC
.	TRBD2	TRBJ2-1	TRBV5-1	CASSLGSSGSNEQFF	TGCGCCAGCAGCTTGGGTTCTAGCGGGAGCAATGAGCAGTTCTTC
once	TRBD2	TRBJ2-1	TRBV7-8	CASRPSSGRAYEQFF	TGTGCCAGCAGACCCTCTAGCGGGAGGGCCTATGAGCAGTTCTTC
.	TRBD1	TRBJ2-1	TRBV18	CASARQGTDNEQFF	TGTGCCAGCGCCAGACAGGGGACGGACAATGAGCAGTTCTTC
.	.	TRBJ1-4	TRBV27	CASSLGKPPPRGEKLFF	TGTGCCAGCAGTTTAGGAAAACCGCCACCAAGGGGTGAAAAACTGTTTTTT
.	TRBD2	TRBJ2-2	TRBV7-8	CASSSGLAGPTNTGELFF	TGTGCCAGCAGCTCGGGACTAGCGGGACCTACGAACACCGGGGAGCTGTTTTTT
.	TRBD2	TRBJ2-5	TRBV4-1	CASSQAASGIQETQYF	TGCGCCAGCAGCCAAGCAGCTAGCGGGATCCAAGAGACCCAGTACTTC
.	.	TRBJ1-1	TRBV12-5	CASGPDSSLNTEAFF	TGTGCTAGTGGACCTGACAGCTCCTTGAACACTGAAGCTTTCTTT
.	TRBD2	TRBJ2-5	TRBV6-5	CASSYSASGVQETQYF	TGTGCCAGCAGTTACTCGGCTAGCGGGGTTCAAGAGACCCAGTACTTC
.	TRBD1	TRBJ2-5	TRBV28	CASSLKGTGYRETQYF	TGTGCCAGCAGTCTAAAAGGGACAGGGTACAGGGAGACCCAGTACTTC
once	TRBD2	TRBJ2-5	TRBV9	CASSVAGSGVQETQYF	TGTGCCAGCAGCGTAGCTGGTAGCGGGGTACAAGAGACCCAGTACTTC
once	.	TRBJ1-6	TRBV5-5	CASSLTESHSPLHF	TGTGCCAGCAGCCTGACGGAGTCCCATTCACCCCTCCACTTT
.	.	TRBJ1-1	TRBV2	CASSVATEAFF	TGTGCCAGCAGTGTGGCCACTGAAGCTTTCTTT
.	TRBD1	TRBJ2-2	TRBV2	CASSSGWDRWTAANTGELFF	TGTGCCAGCAGTAGTGGGTGGGACAGATGGACTGCGGCGAACACCGGGGAGCTGTTTTTT
.	TRBD2	TRBJ2-5	TRBV7-2	CASSPATSGPQETQYF	TGTGCCAGCAGCCCGGCGACTAGCGGACCCCAAGAGACCCAGTACTTC
few	TRBD1	TRBJ1-2	TRBV19	CASSATGRVYGYTF	TGTGCCAGTAGTGCGACAGGGCGCGTCTATGGCTACACCTTC
.	.	TRBJ1-2	TRBV7-8	CASSQVYGTDGYTF	TGTGCCAGCAGCCAAGTGTATGGGACTGATGGCTACACCTTC
.	.	TRBJ2-3	TRBV21-1	CASSNRVVCPGGHLITDTQYF	TGTGCCAGCAGCAATCGGGTGGTGTGTCCTGGAGGTCACCTGATCACAGATACGCAGTATTTT
.	TRBD2	TRBJ2-7	TRBV9	CASSAGEGSITYEQYF	TGTGCCAGCAGCGCGGGGGAGGGGTCTATAACCTACGAGCAGTACTTC
once	.	TRBJ2-5	TRBV7-9	CASSPRRATQETQYF	TGTGCCAGCAGCCCTAGGAGGGCAACCCAAGAGACCCAGTACTTC
once	.	TRBJ2-7	TRBV6-1	CASSEGGGRTSSYEQYF	TGTGCCAGCAGTGAAGGGGGCGGCAGGACGAGCTCCTACGAGCAGTACTTC
.	.	TRBJ1-1	TRBV7-6	CASSLSRGTEAFF	TGTGCCAGCAGCTTATCGCGGGGCACTGAAGCTTTCTTT
few	.	TRBJ2-5	TRBV18	CASSPPSTQTQYF	TGTGCCAGCTCACCACCGAGTACGCAGACCCAGTACTTC
many	TRBD1	TRBJ2-7	TRBV2	CASTLQGRAGEQYF	TGTGCCAGCACCCTACAGGGGCGAGCCGGCGAGCAGTACTTC
.	.	TRBJ2-6	TRBV19	CASSIAHLQSWIRGANVLTF	TGTGCCAGTAGTATAGCCCACTTACAGTCGTGGATCCGGGGGGCCAACGTCCTGACTTTC
.	TRBD2	TRBJ2-7	TRBV5-1	CASSLGGGVYEQYF	TGCGCCAGCAGCTTGGGTGGGGGGGTCTACGAGCAGTACTTC
.	TRBD1	TRBJ2-6	TRBV25-1	CASGQGVGGANVLTF	TGTGCCAGCGGACAGGGGGTAGGTGGGGCCAACGTCCTGACTTTC
.	TRBD2	TRBJ2-7	TRBV4-1	CASSQGILAATYEQYF	TGCGCCAGCAGCCAAGGCATCCTAGCGGCTACCTACGAGCAGTACTTC
.	TRBD2	TRBJ2-7	TRBV27	CASSTLAGYSYEQYF	TGTGCCAGCAGTACATTAGCGGGGTACTCCTACGAGCAGTACTTC
.	.	TRBJ2-7	TRBV25-1	CASSEPTSLWQYF	TGTGCCAGCAGTGAGCCGACTAGTCTGTGGCAGTACTTC
.	TRBD2	TRBJ2-7	TRBV10-2	CASSEGTSGNYEQYF	TGCGCCAGCAGTGAAGGAACTAGCGGGAACTACGAGCAGTACTTC
.	.	TRBJ2-5	TRBV7-6	CASSPAAETQYF	TGTGCCAGCAGCCCGGCAGCGGAGACCCAGTACTTC
.	.	TRBJ1-2	TRBV6-5	CASSYSAGDYGYTF	TGTGCCAGCAGTTACTCGGCAGGGGACTATGGCTACACCTTC
.	TRBD2	TRBJ2-5	TRBV27	CASRPAWREGPRETQYF	TGTGCCAGCAGGCCTGCTTGGCGGGAGGGCCCTCGGGAGACCCAGTACTTC
.	.	TRBJ1-2	TRBV6-1	CASSRGGEGGGYTF	TGTGCCAGCAGTCGCGGGGGGGAAGGTGGAGGCTACACCTTC
.	TRBD2	TRBJ2-1	TRBV28	CASNGYGRASNEQFF	TGTGCCAGCAACGGGTACGGGAGGGCCAGTAATGAGCAGTTCTTC
.	.	TRBJ1-2	TRBV30	CAWRKTGAGGYGYTF	TGTGCCTGGCGAAAGACGGGGGCGGGGGGATATGGCTACACCTTC
.	.	TRBJ2-1	TRBV2	CASMGDSYNEQFF	TGTGCCAGCATGGGCGACTCCTACAATGAGCAGTTCTTC
.	.	TRBJ2-7	TRBV15	CATSREKDKAYEQYF	TGTGCCACCAGCAGAGAGAAGGACAAGGCCTACGAGCAGTACTTC
.	TRBD2	TRBJ2-7	TRBV2	CASSEAGRGAYEQYF	TGTGCCAGCAGTGAAGCGGGTCGGGGGGCCTACGAGCAGTACTTC
.	.	TRBJ2-7	TRBV9	CASSTRTETYEQYF	TGTGCCAGCAGCACCCGGACAGAAACCTACGAGCAGTACTTC
.	TRBD1	TRBJ2-5	TRBV15	CATSRERTGLETQYF	TGTGCCACCAGCAGAGAGAGGACAGGGTTGGAGACCCAGTACTTC